The T cell receptor beta chain under discussion was sequenced for a study of T cell responses to AZD1222 COVID-19 vaccine. The CDR3 is 17 residues long. Trimming cost V 1 base and J 0 bases, with 14 bases left between them. Sequenced by immunoSEQ multiplex PCR; TCRdb stores in-frame clones only, minus some. The sample comprises about 200,000 clones, 92% of which are singletons, and approximately 1.3% rests with the top ten. The receptor's source is an adult in good health. V usage is TRBV5-3 and J usage is TRBJ1-5; D unresolved. TRBV5-3 is an ORF for which the function is uncertain. The sample consisted of peripheral blood, taken on day 0 of AZD1222 vaccination. The CDR3 DNA sequence: TGTGCCAGAAGCTTGTGCAGGCCACTAAATAGCAATCAGCCCCAGCATTTT. Residues: CARSLCRPLNSNQPQHF.